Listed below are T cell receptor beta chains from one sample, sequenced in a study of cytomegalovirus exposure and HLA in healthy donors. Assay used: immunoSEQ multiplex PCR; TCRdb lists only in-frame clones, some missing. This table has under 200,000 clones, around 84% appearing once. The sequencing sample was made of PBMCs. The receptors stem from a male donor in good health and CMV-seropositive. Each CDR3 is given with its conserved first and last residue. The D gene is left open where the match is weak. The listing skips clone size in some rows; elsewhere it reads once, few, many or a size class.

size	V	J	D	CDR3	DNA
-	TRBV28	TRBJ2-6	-	CASSLSAGVTSGANGLTF	TGTGCCAGCAGTTTATCCGCCGGCGTGACCTCTGGGGCCAACGGCCTGACTTTC
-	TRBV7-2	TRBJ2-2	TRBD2	CASSRGGPPPGELFF	TGTGCCAGCAGCCGCGGGGGTCCACCCCCCGGGGAGCTGTTTTTT
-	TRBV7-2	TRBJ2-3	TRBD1	CASSLGQGEADTQYF	TGTGCCAGCAGCTTGGGACAGGGAGAGGCAGATACGCAGTATTTT
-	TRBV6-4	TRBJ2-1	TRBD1	CASSSGTGGGNEQFF	TGTGCCAGCAGCTCCGGGACAGGGGGAGGGAATGAGCAGTTCTTC
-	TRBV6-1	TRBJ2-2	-	CASIRDRANTGELFF	TGTGCCAGTATCCGGGATAGGGCGAACACCGGGGAGCTGTTTTTT
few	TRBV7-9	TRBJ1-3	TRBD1	CASSLSGGSGNTIYF	TGTGCCAGCAGCTTATCAGGGGGTTCTGGAAACACCATATATTTT
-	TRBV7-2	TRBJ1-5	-	CASSSGVGRAQHF	TGTGCCAGCAGCTCGGGGGTGGGGAGGGCCCAGCATTTT
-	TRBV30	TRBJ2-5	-	CAWSLGGQETQYF	TGTGCCTGGAGTCTAGGGGGCCAAGAGACCCAGTACTTC
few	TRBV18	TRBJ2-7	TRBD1	CASSFSGGSYEQYF	TGTGCCAGCTCATTCTCAGGGGGATCCTACGAGCAGTACTTC
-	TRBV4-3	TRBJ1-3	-	CASSQDNAGSGNTIYF	TGCGCCAGCAGCCAAGATAATGCGGGGAGTGGAAACACCATATATTTT
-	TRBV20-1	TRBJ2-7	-	CSARANNEQYF	TGCAGTGCTAGAGCGAACAACGAGCAGTACTTC
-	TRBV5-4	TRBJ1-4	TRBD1	CASSQGGRVNEKLFF	TGTGCCAGCAGCCAAGGGGGCAGGGTTAATGAAAAACTGTTTTTT
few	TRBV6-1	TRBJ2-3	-	CASSSAETDTQYF	TGTGCCAGCAGTTCAGCGGAGACAGATACGCAGTATTTT
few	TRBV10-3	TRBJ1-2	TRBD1	CAIKAGQGQNYGYTF	TGTGCCATCAAAGCGGGACAGGGGCAGAACTATGGCTACACCTTC
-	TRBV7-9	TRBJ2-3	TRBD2	CASSLKRGPRTDTQYF	TGTGCCAGCAGCTTAAAGCGGGGGCCCCGCACAGATACGCAGTATTTT
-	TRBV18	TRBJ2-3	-	CASSPYERPDTQYF	TGTGCCAGCTCACCATATGAGAGGCCAGATACGCAGTATTTT
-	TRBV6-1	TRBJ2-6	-	CASSEVLYSGANVLTF	TGTGCCAGCAGTGAAGTTCTCTACTCTGGGGCCAACGTCCTGACTTTC
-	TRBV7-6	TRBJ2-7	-	CASSPGFGSYEQYF	TGTGCCAGCAGCCCCGGCTTCGGGTCCTACGAGCAGTACTTC
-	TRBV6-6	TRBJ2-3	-	CASKVGPDTQYF	TGTGCCAGCAAGGTGGGGCCAGATACGCAGTATTTT
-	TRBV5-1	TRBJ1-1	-	CASSLGRDIRTEAFF	TGCGCCAGCAGCTTGGGACGGGATATAAGGACTGAAGCTTTCTTT
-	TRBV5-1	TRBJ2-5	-	CASRRDGRAETQYF	TGCGCCAGCCGGCGTGATGGCAGGGCGGAGACCCAGTACTTC
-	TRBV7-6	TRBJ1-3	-	CASSLDTSGNTIYF	TGTGCCAGCAGCTTGGACACCTCTGGAAACACCATATATTTT
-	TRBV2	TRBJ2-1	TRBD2	CASRPSGRAYNEQFF	TGTGCCAGCAGGCCTAGCGGGAGAGCGTACAATGAGCAGTTCTTC
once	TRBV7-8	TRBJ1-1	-	CASSLFSDLNTEAFF	TGTGCCAGCAGCTTATTCTCAGATCTGAACACTGAAGCTTTCTTT
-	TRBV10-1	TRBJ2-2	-	CASSDFGVLAGELFF	TGCGCCAGCAGTGACTTTGGAGTTTTGGCCGGGGAGCTGTTTTTT
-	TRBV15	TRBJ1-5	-	CATSNPWGDTGDQPQHF	TGTGCCACCAGCAACCCGTGGGGCGATACCGGCGATCAGCCCCAGCATTTT
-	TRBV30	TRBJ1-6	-	CAWSPGNSPLHF	TGTGCCTGGAGTCCCGGTAATTCACCCCTCCACTTT
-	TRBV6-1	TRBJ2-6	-	CASSVKSSGANVLTF	TGTGCCAGCAGTGTAAAGAGCTCTGGGGCCAACGTCCTGACTTTC
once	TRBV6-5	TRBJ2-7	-	CATRGRGRTYEQYF	TGTGCCACACGGGGCAGGGGTAGAACCTACGAGCAGTACTTC
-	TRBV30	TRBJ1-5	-	CAWTRAPGQPQHF	TGTGCCTGGACACGGGCGCCAGGGCAGCCCCAGCATTTT
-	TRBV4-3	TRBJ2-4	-	CASSQEVRGPKNSQYF	TGCGCCAGCAGCCAAGAAGTCAGGGGACCCAAAAACAGTCAGTACTTC
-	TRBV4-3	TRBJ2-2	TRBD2	CASSQLTGGGPGELFF	TGCGCCAGCAGCCAGCTCACAGGCGGGGGGCCCGGGGAGCTGTTTTTT
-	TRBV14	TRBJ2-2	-	CASSSGIGELFF	TGTGCCAGCAGCAGCGGTATCGGGGAGCTGTTTTTT
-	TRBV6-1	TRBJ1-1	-	CASSRGSEAFF	TGTGCCAGCAGCAGGGGTTCTGAAGCTTTCTTT
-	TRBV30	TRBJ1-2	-	CAWSTGYGYTF	TGTGCCTGGAGTACGGGTTATGGCTACACCTTC
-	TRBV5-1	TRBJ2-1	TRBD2	CASSWLGGQGLALSYNEQFF	TGCGCCAGCAGCTGGCTGGGTGGGCAGGGACTAGCGTTGTCCTACAATGAGCAGTTCTTC
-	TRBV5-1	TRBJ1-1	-	CASSLDSGVRAFF	TGCGCCAGCAGCTTGGATTCCGGGGTCCGAGCTTTCTTT